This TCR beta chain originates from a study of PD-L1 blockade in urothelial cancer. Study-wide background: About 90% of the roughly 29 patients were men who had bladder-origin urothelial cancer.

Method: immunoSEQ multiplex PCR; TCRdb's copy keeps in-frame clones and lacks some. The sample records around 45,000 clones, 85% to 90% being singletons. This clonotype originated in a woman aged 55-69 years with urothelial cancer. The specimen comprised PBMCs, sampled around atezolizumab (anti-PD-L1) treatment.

The CDR3 reads CASSLLNYEQYF. The CDR3 DNA reads as TGTGCCAGCAGCTTACTTAACTACGAGCAGTACTTC. The J gene is TRBJ2-7, the V gene TRBV7-9; D call uncertain. This CDR3 has 12 amino acids. Germline CDR1 is SEHNR and CDR2 is FQNEAQ (reference sequence). With 2 bases removed from V and 3 bases from J, the gap between germline ends came to 5 bases.